Shown below are 20 T cell receptor beta chains from a single sample sequenced in a study of PD-L1 blockade in urothelial cancer. TCRdb's table, derived via immunoSEQ multiplex PCR, lists solely in-frame clones and lacks some. The sample lists 80,000 to 100,000 clones, about 81% occurring once. This specimen was PBMCs, taken around atezolizumab (anti-PD-L1) treatment. These receptor sequences come from an older man with urothelial cancer.

The J gene is TRBJ2-4, the V gene TRBV14; 7 positions agree with TRBD1. Per the germline V gene, CDR1 is SGHDN and CDR2 is FVKESK. The CDR3 consists of 15 residues. V gave up 5 bases and J gave up 7 bases; unmatched junction bases: 11. CDR3 bases: TGTGCCAGCAGCTCTAAGACAGGGATGGAGAACATTCAGTACTTC. It encodes CASSSKTGMENIQYF.

This clone was detected only once. The V call is TRBV19, the J call TRBJ1-2, with 8 bases identical to TRBD1. CDR3 size: 14 residues. Germline V lookup: CDR1 LNHDA, CDR2 SQIVND (reference sequence). V lost 7 bases and J lost 5; bases outside the gene matches: 9. The CDR3 region is CASTTTGEEYGYTF. CDR3 nucleotides: TGTGCCAGTACCACGACAGGGGAGGAGTATGGCTACACCTTC.

This clone was seen a handful of times. Its ends do not fully match the called genes, so a read error is possible. The chain recombines TRBV11-3 with TRBJ2-7, with 7 bases aligning to TRBD2. Germline V gives CDR1 SGHNT, CDR2 YENEEA. There are 14 residues in the CDR3. CDR3 residues: CASSSMTSSNEQYF. Here the CDR3 DNA reads TGTGCCAGCAGCTCGATGACTAGCTCCAACGAGCAGTACTTC.

This clone has just one count. The chain employs TRBV7-2 and TRBJ2-2, with 10 bases that match TRBD2. In germline, CDR1 is SGHTA, CDR2 FQGNSA. This CDR3 contains 16 residues. After removal of 5 bases from V and 0 bases from J, the junction contained 3 bases not matched to a gene. For the CDR3, the DNA is TGTGCCAGCAGCCCCGGACTAGCGGCGAACACCGGGGAGCTGTTTTTT. It yields the protein CASSPGLAANTGELFF.

This clone was detected only once. In DNA form, the CDR3 reads TGTGCCAGTAGTAGTGTCCCGGGACAGGGTGGGCCCCAGCATTTT. Translated: CASSSVPGQGGPQHF. The rearrangement links TRBV19 to TRBJ1-5, with 9 bases matching TRBD1. V was clipped by 4 bases and J by 9 bases; unmatched bases: 10. CDR1 and CDR2 from the germline V gene are LNHDA and SQIVND (reference sequence). The CDR3 runs to 15 residues.

The rearrangement uses TRBV7-2 and TRBJ1-3; D call uncertain. V was clipped by 4 bases and J by 4 bases, with 11 bases between them. The CDR3 covers 14 residues. From germline, CDR1 is SGHTA and CDR2 FQGNSA. The CDR3 coding sequence is TGTGCCAGCAGCTCAACGCTTGGCGGAAACACCATATATTTT. Its translation: CASSSTLGGNTIYF.

This clone was counted many times. The chain is built from TRBV2 and TRBJ2-3, with D possibly matching TRBD2 (6 bases). The germline CDR1 and CDR2 sequences are SNHLY and FYNNEI. V dropped 6 bases and J dropped 6 bases, with 10 bases sitting between them. CDR3 size: 12 residues. The CDR3 loop reads CASREGMDTQYF. Written as DNA, the CDR3 is TGTGCCAGCAGGGAGGGGATGGATACGCAGTATTTT.

This chain joins TRBV28 and TRBJ1-1; a possible D gene is TRBD1 (5 bases). The length of the CDR3 is 12 residues. From germline, CDR1 is MDHEN and CDR2 SYDVKM. V was shortened by 7 bases and J by 5 bases, with 11 bases between the two germline ends. In DNA, the CDR3 is TGTGCCAGCAAGGCGGGGGTTACTGAAGCTTTCTTT. Translating gives CASKAGVTEAFF.

V is TRBV7-2 and J is TRBJ2-7; 7 bases align to TRBD1. Germline-derived CDR1 and CDR2 are SGHTA and FQGNSA. V lost 1 base to trimming and J lost 3 bases; unmatched junction nucleotides: 3. The CDR3 contains 14 residues. The CDR3 DNA is TGTGCCAGCAGCTTAGACAGGGGCTTCTACGAGCAGTACTTC. Its protein is CASSLDRGFYEQYF.

The DNA for the CDR3 is TGTGCCAGCAGTGAATTCTTACAAGAGACCCAGTACTTC. Its protein is CASSEFLQETQYF. This chain joins TRBV6-1 and TRBJ2-5; no firm D call. Deletions cut 2 bases from V and 2 bases from J, with 6 bases between. The CDR3 loop spans 13 amino acids. Germline V lookup: CDR1 MNHNS, CDR2 SASEGT.

V usage is TRBV11-2 and J usage is TRBJ2-3, with D possibly matching TRBD2 (6 bases). CDR3 length equals 17 residues. Trimming pared 0 bases from V and 8 bases from J, leaving 21 bases between. Germline V gene sequence: CDR1 SGHAT, CDR2 FQNNGV. The CDR3: CASSLDGGGVVESTQYF. DNA of the CDR3: TGTGCCAGCAGCTTAGATGGTGGAGGGGTCGTAGAGAGTACGCAGTATTTT.

The V and J genes are TRBV11-2 and TRBJ2-1; 10 bases match TRBD2. With V trimmed by 6 bases and J by 4 bases, 6 bases remained unmatched. Germline-derived CDR1 and CDR2 are SGHAT and FQNNGV. This CDR3 contains 15 residues. CDR3 region: CASSLSSGGYNEQFF. Written as DNA, the CDR3 is TGTGCCAGCAGTCTCTCTAGCGGGGGTTACAATGAGCAGTTCTTC.

CDR3 DNA: TGCGCCAGCAGCAGCGGACAGGGTCATGGTGAAAAACTGTTTTTT. Its protein product is CASSSGQGHGEKLFF. The chain couples TRBV5-1 to TRBJ1-4; TRBD1 matches at 8 bases. The CDR3 contains 15 residues. V gave up 4 bases and J gave up 7 bases; unmatched junction bases: 9. Germline CDR1 reads SGHRS; CDR2 reads YFSETQ.

This sequence joins TRBV18 and TRBJ1-1; weak D call: TRBD1 (5 bases). V lost 3 bases to trimming and J lost 1 base, with 6 bases between them. The CDR3 runs to 13 residues. The germline CDR1 and CDR2 sequences are KGHSH and LQKENI. The CDR3 region is CASSPTANTEAFF. DNA for the CDR3: TGTGCCAGCTCACCGACAGCGAACACTGAAGCTTTCTTT.

Only one count was recorded for this clone. The gene calls are TRBV7-2 and TRBJ2-1; D perhaps matches TRBD2 (7 bases). Germline CDR1 SGHTA, CDR2 FQGNSA. The CDR3 runs to 17 residues. The germline V and J ends were trimmed by 3 bases and 9 bases, with 24 bases remaining between them. CDR3 DNA: TGTGCCAGCAGCTTCTTCCGAGGGGGGGAGAGCAAGGGTGAGCAGTTCTTC. The encoded protein is CASSFFRGGESKGEQFF.

The chain is built from TRBV7-9 and TRBJ1-4, with 7 bases lining up with TRBD1. V trimming: 5 bases; J trimming: 3 bases; junction bases outside the gene matches: 3. The CDR3 length is 14 residues. CDR1 SEHNR and CDR2 FQNEAQ come from the germline V gene (reference sequence). The CDR3 DNA follows: TGTGCCAGCAGCCCGGGACAGTCTAATGAAAAACTGTTTTTT. Translation gives CASSPGQSNEKLFF.

V and J are TRBV28 and TRBJ2-7; TRBD2 might be the D (6 bases). The germline V gene encodes CDR1 MDHEN and CDR2 SYDVKM. V lost 9 bases and J lost 6, with 21 bases in between. This CDR3 spans 14 amino acids. The CDR3 sequence is CASSYGGSFGEQYF. For the CDR3, the DNA is TGTGCCAGTTCCTACGGGGGAAGCTTCGGCGAGCAGTACTTC.

V usage is TRBV6-1 and J usage is TRBJ1-5, with D uncertain. Trimming cost V 3 bases and J 6 bases, with 9 bases left between them. Germline CDR1 is MNHNS and CDR2 is SASEGT. The CDR3 sequence is 13 residues long. CDR3 protein: CASSEWEGQPQHF. The CDR3 DNA sequence: TGTGCCAGCAGTGAGTGGGAGGGTCAGCCCCAGCATTTT.

The chain uses TRBV6-6 and TRBJ1-6; 9 positions agree with TRBD1. V shed 6 bases, J shed 14 bases, and the junction held 11 bases outside the gene matches. Germline-derived CDR1 and CDR2 are MNHNY and SVGAGI (reference sequence). The CDR3 runs to 14 residues. CDR3 in DNA: TGTGCCAGCAGCTTGGGACAGGGAATGGGAGCCCTCCACTTT. This gives the protein CASSLGQGMGALHF.

The chain employs TRBV7-3 and TRBJ1-1; D possibly corresponds to TRBD1 (6 bases). V lost 6 bases and J lost 4, with 12 bases in between. Per the germline V gene, CDR1 is SGHTA and CDR2 is FQGTGA. CDR3 length: 13 residues. The CDR3 DNA sequence: TGTGCCAGCAGTCCCAGGGGCTTCACTGAAGCTTTCTTT. Translating it yields CASSPRGFTEAFF. Together with reference TRBV7-3 and TRBJ1-1, the CDR3 gives the full variable domain: GAGVSQTPSNKVTEKGKYVELRCDPISGHTALYWYRQSLGQGPEFLIYFQGTGAADDSGLPNDRFFAVRPEGSVSTLKIQRTERGDSAVYLCASSPRGFTEAFFGQGTRLTVV.